Below are 32 T cell receptor beta chains sequenced from a single sample in a study of T cell clones after liver transplantation. Clones were sequenced by immunoSEQ multiplex PCR, and TCRdb holds only the in-frame ones, with some missing. The table lists tens of thousands of clones, around nine tenths of them singletons. The starting material was CD4+ T cells from blood, obtained before liver transplant. The receptor source for this set is a human donor who received a liver transplant.

The rearrangement uses TRBV7-2 and TRBJ2-1; 13 bases agree with TRBD2. CDR3 length: 16 amino acids. Per the germline V gene, CDR1 is SGHTA and CDR2 is FQGNSA. V dropped 5 bases and J dropped 5; count of bases not matched to a gene: 6. In DNA form, the CDR3 reads TGTGCCAGCAGCCTGGGGACTAGCGGGAAGCACAATGAGCAGTTCTTC. It is translated as CASSLGTSGKHNEQFF.

The chain joins TRBV5-1 to TRBJ2-3, with TRBD2 as a possible D gene (6 bases). Germline CDR1 SGHRS, CDR2 YFSETQ. V shed 4 bases and J shed 4 bases, with 16 bases lying between them. The CDR3 loop spans 15 amino acids. The CDR3 DNA reads TGCGCCAGCAGCAGGGACTCTAACGGCCCAGATACGCAGTATTTT. The encoded protein is CASSRDSNGPDTQYF.

The chain recombines TRBV9 with TRBJ1-2; D unclear. The CDR3 runs to 13 residues. Germline values: CDR1 SGDLS, CDR2 YYNGEE. Trimming took 3 bases from V and 4 from J, leaving 10 bases between them. The CDR3 bases are TGTGCCAGCAGCGCGGACGTAGGCTATGGCTACACCTTC. Its protein product is CASSADVGYGYTF.

V is TRBV5-1 and J is TRBJ1-4; 9 bases align to TRBD1. Germline assignment: CDR1 SGHRS and CDR2 YFSETQ. The CDR3 is made up of 15 amino acids. The V segment lost 2 bases and the J segment 3 bases; nucleotides outside the gene matches: 2. CDR3: CASSFGTGSNEKLFF. As DNA, the CDR3 is TGCGCCAGCAGCTTTGGGACAGGGTCTAATGAAAAACTGTTTTTT. The complete variable domain, with remaining parts taken from reference TRBV5-1 and TRBJ1-4, reads KAGVTQTPRYLIKTRGQQVTLSCSPISGHRSVSWYQQTPGQGLQFLFEYFSETQRNKGNFPGRFSGRQFSNSRSEMNVSTLELGDSALYLCASSFGTGSNEKLFFGSGTQLSVL.

V and J are TRBV6-5 and TRBJ1-4; no definite D call. The CDR3 has 14 residues. V lost 4 bases and J lost 2, with 8 bases in between. The germline gives CDR1 MNHEY, CDR2 SVGAGI. Here the CDR3 reads CASSSGGTNEKLFF. The CDR3 DNA is TGTGCCAGCAGTTCGGGTGGGACTAATGAAAAACTGTTTTTT.

The chain recombines TRBV18 with TRBJ2-2; no definite D call. The V gene lost 1 base and the J gene lost 0 bases, with 9 bases spanning the gap. This CDR3 is 16 amino acids long. Germline CDR1 KGHSH, CDR2 LQKENI. CDR3: CASSPQTIANTGELFF. The CDR3 DNA reads as TGTGCCAGCTCACCACAAACGATCGCGAACACCGGGGAGCTGTTTTTT.

The chain links TRBV6-5 to TRBJ2-7; 13 nucleotides line up with TRBD2. Per the germline V gene, CDR1 is MNHEY and CDR2 is SVGAGI. This CDR3 region has 15 residues. V shed 2 bases and J 6 bases; nucleotides not matched to a gene: 4. CDR3 residues: CASSYLGTSGTEQYF. The CDR3 DNA reads as TGTGCCAGCAGTTACCTCGGGACTAGCGGGACCGAGCAGTACTTC.

Only one count was recorded for this clone. The gene calls are TRBV11-2 and TRBJ2-7; D gene unclear. The V gene's germline CDR1 is SGHAT and CDR2 FQNNGV. The CDR3 is 13 residues long. Trimming stripped 4 bases from V and 4 bases from J, with 11 bases between. CDR3 region: CASSSRSDYEQYF. CDR3 nucleotide sequence: TGTGCCAGCAGCTCTCGGTCAGATTACGAGCAGTACTTC.

This chain uses TRBV14 with TRBJ2-2; D possibly matches TRBD1 or TRBD2 (5 bases each). Per the germline V gene, CDR1 is SGHDN and CDR2 is FVKESK. V shed 0 bases and J shed 6 bases, with 14 bases lying between them. The CDR3 covers 16 residues. CDR3 amino acids: CASSQERAWGAGELFF. DNA for the CDR3: TGTGCCAGCAGCCAAGAGAGGGCCTGGGGCGCCGGGGAGCTGTTTTTT.

The chain carries TRBV6-6 and TRBJ1-1; 9 bases align to TRBD1. Trimming at V came to 6 bases and at J to 2 bases, leaving 7 bases not matched to a gene. The CDR3 covers 15 residues. In germline, CDR1 is MNHNY, CDR2 SVGAGI (reference sequence). The CDR3 bases are TGTGCCAGCAGATCGGACAGGGGTTTAAACACTGAAGCTTTCTTT. Translation: CASRSDRGLNTEAFF.

CDR3 amino acids: CSVEGEFGYGYTF. In DNA form, the CDR3 reads TGCAGCGTTGAGGGGGAGTTCGGCTATGGCTACACCTTC. The gene calls are TRBV29-1 and TRBJ1-2; a weak D match, TRBD1 (5 bases). The germline V and J ends were trimmed by 3 bases and 4 bases, with 12 bases remaining between them. The germline CDR1 and CDR2 sequences are SQVTM and ANQGSEA. The CDR3 contains 13 residues.

This sequence joins TRBV9 and TRBJ2-7; 8 bases map to TRBD2. Germline V gives CDR1 SGDLS, CDR2 YYNGEE. Unmatched junction bases numbered 5, after V lost 0 bases and J lost 6 bases. CDR3 size: 14 residues. This chain's CDR3 is CASSVGLAPLEQYF. CDR3 nucleotides: TGTGCCAGCAGCGTAGGACTAGCGCCCCTCGAGCAGTACTTC.

This chain uses TRBV7-2 with TRBJ2-2; perhaps TRBD2 as D (5 bases). This CDR3 is 14 amino acids long. V lost 5 bases to trimming and J lost 7 bases, with 14 bases between them. Germline V gene data show CDR1 as SGHTA and CDR2 as FQGNSA. CDR3 amino acids: CASSPRVVFGELFF. Here the CDR3 DNA reads TGTGCCAGCAGCCCGAGGGTAGTGTTCGGGGAGCTGTTTTTT.

This sequence joins TRBV4-2 and TRBJ1-2; D remains unclear. Between the trimmed V and J ends, which lost 0 bases and 2 bases, there was a span of 7 bases. The CDR3 is made up of 14 amino acids. Germline CDR1 LGHNA, CDR2 YNFKEQ. CDR3 in amino acids: CASSQDPENYGYTF. CDR3 nucleotide sequence: TGTGCCAGCAGCCAAGATCCGGAGAACTATGGCTACACCTTC.

This clone occurred a few times. This rearrangement joins TRBV19 to TRBJ1-1; weak D call: TRBD1 (5 bases). Germline V gene lookup returns CDR1 LNHDA and CDR2 SQIVND (reference sequence). This CDR3 is built from 16 residues. V was trimmed by 5 bases and J by 7 bases, leaving 23 bases between them. The CDR3 bases are TGTGCCAGTAGTTCCTCCCGCGAGAGGGGATCCATTGAAGCTTTCTTT. It is translated as CASSSSRERGSIEAFF.

This rearrangement joins TRBV9 to TRBJ2-1; D unresolved. CDR1 SGDLS and CDR2 YYNGEE come from the germline V gene. The V and J ends lost 4 bases and 9 bases respectively, with 11 bases between them. The CDR3 consists of 12 residues. The CDR3 DNA follows: TGTGCCAGCAGCCGCCCGGGCCGTGAGCAGTTCTTC. As protein: CASSRPGREQFF.

This rearrangement joins TRBV6-6 to TRBJ2-5, with TRBD1 as a possible D gene (6 bases). Trimming stripped 2 bases from V and 0 bases from J, with 7 bases between. Germline V gene data show CDR1 as MNHNY and CDR2 as SVGAGI (reference sequence). The CDR3 runs 14 residues. The CDR3 region is CASSYRTDQETQYF. The DNA for the CDR3 is TGTGCCAGCAGTTACAGGACAGACCAAGAGACCCAGTACTTC.

This chain connects TRBV7-3 to TRBJ2-1; 9 positions agree with TRBD1. This CDR3 region has 15 residues. The V gene's germline CDR1 is SGHTA and CDR2 FQGTGA. V gave up 5 bases and J gave up 5 bases; unmatched junction bases: 7. The CDR3 is CASSQGTGPHNEQFF. As DNA, the CDR3 is TGTGCCAGCAGCCAAGGGACAGGGCCCCACAATGAGCAGTTCTTC.

The genes are TRBV9 and TRBJ2-7; 10 nucleotides line up with TRBD1. This CDR3 spans 15 amino acids. Germline V gene sequence: CDR1 SGDLS, CDR2 YYNGEE. V trimming: 3 bases; J trimming: 4 bases; junction bases outside the gene matches: 7. The CDR3 nucleotides are TGTGCCAGCAGCGCCCTCGGGACAGGGGAATACGAGCAGTACTTC. The encoded protein is CASSALGTGEYEQYF.

This clone was observed a single time. The CDR3 DNA reads as TGTGCCTGGAGTGGGACCTACCAAGAGACCCAGTACTTC. Translating it yields CAWSGTYQETQYF. The rearrangement uses TRBV30 and TRBJ2-5, with D unclear. V gave up 1 base and J gave up 0 bases, with 6 bases separating them. CDR3 length: 13 residues. From germline, CDR1 is GTSNPN and CDR2 SVGIG (reference sequence).

The chain has TRBV5-6 and TRBJ2-1; 8 bases agree with TRBD2. There are 15 residues in the CDR3. The V gene end was trimmed by 4 bases and the J gene end by 8 bases; junction bases not matched to a gene: 11. The germline CDR1 and CDR2 sequences are SGHDT and YYEEEE. The CDR3 reads CASSRLGGRLDEQFF. The CDR3 region has the DNA TGTGCCAGCAGCCGCCTAGGCGGGAGGCTAGATGAGCAGTTCTTC.

The V call is TRBV19, the J call TRBJ2-2; perhaps TRBD1 as D (5 bases). Trimming took 7 bases from V and 1 from J, leaving 13 bases between them. The CDR3 totals 15 residues. Germline V gene sequence: CDR1 LNHDA, CDR2 SQIVND (reference sequence). The CDR3 loop reads CASKLRQGNTGELFF. The CDR3 DNA reads as TGTGCCAGTAAGCTCCGGCAGGGGAACACCGGGGAGCTGTTTTTT.

A word on this clone: Other nucleotide sequences from this sample produce the same CDR3. This rearrangement joins TRBV28 to TRBJ2-5; 8 bases line up with TRBD2. CDR1 MDHEN and CDR2 SYDVKM come from the germline V gene. Trimming took 6 bases from V and 5 from J; bases not matched to a gene: 5. This CDR3 spans 13 amino acids. In DNA form, the CDR3 reads TGTGCCAGCAGCCTAACGGGGGGGGAGACCCAGTACTTC. It encodes CASSLTGGETQYF.

The gene calls are TRBV11-3 and TRBJ2-3; no definite D call. Germline V gives CDR1 SGHNT, CDR2 YENEEA. The CDR3 is made up of 11 amino acids. V lost 6 bases, J lost 3 bases, and 4 bases lay in between. The chain's CDR3 is CASSTTDTQYF. Written as DNA, the CDR3 is TGTGCCAGCAGTACGACAGATACGCAGTATTTT.

The J gene is TRBJ1-6, the V gene TRBV2; D unresolved. Between the trimmed V and J ends, which lost 11 bases and 11 bases, there was a span of 7 bases. CDR1 is SNHLY, CDR2 FYNNEI, per germline. This CDR3 contains 9 residues. CDR3 region: CAGYPPLHF. The CDR3 DNA sequence: TGTGCCGGCTATCCACCCCTCCACTTT.

The rearrangement uses TRBV7-9 and TRBJ2-3; 10 bases line up with TRBD1. Germline loops: CDR1 SEHNR, CDR2 FQNEAQ (reference sequence). J gave up 6 bases and V 3 bases, and 9 bases lay outside the gene matches. CDR3 length equals 16 residues. Written as DNA, the CDR3 is TGTGCCAGCAGCTTTCAGCGACAGGGGGCAGCGGATACGCAGTATTTT. It translates to CASSFQRQGAADTQYF.

This chain uses TRBV9 with TRBJ2-6, with D perhaps matching TRBD2 (5 bases). CDR3 length: 16 amino acids. Germline loops: CDR1 SGDLS, CDR2 YYNGEE. Trimming cost V 2 bases and J 2 bases, with 11 bases left between them. The CDR3 loop is CASSVTPGTGANVLTF. CDR3 DNA sequence: TGTGCCAGCAGCGTGACTCCCGGGACTGGGGCCAACGTCCTGACTTTC.

The gene calls are TRBV11-1 and TRBJ2-2; 10 bases map to TRBD1. The CDR3 consists of 18 residues. Germline V lookup: CDR1 SGHAT, CDR2 FQDESV (reference sequence). V was clipped by 5 bases and J by 4 bases; unmatched bases: 13. This chain's CDR3 is CASSPLYRQGAGTGELFF. The CDR3 nucleotides read TGTGCCAGCAGCCCATTATACCGACAGGGGGCCGGCACCGGGGAGCTGTTTTTT.

The chain employs TRBV2 and TRBJ2-7; D might be TRBD1 or TRBD2, each matching 6 bases. This CDR3 region has 14 residues. Trimming removed 4 bases at V and 9 bases at J, with 19 bases between. Germline lookup yields CDR1 SNHLY and CDR2 FYNNEI. CDR3 sequence (DNA): TGTGCCAGCAGTGGACCCCAGGGGACTCGCAGGCAGTACTTC. Its protein product is CASSGPQGTRRQYF.

V and J are TRBV27 and TRBJ2-2, with 8 bases identical to TRBD1. V trimming: 7 bases; J trimming: 2 bases; junction bases outside the gene matches: 3. There are 14 residues in the CDR3. Germline CDR1 MNHEY, CDR2 SMNVEV (reference sequence). The CDR3 region is CASNRGFNTGELFF. CDR3 sequence (DNA): TGTGCCAGCAACAGGGGGTTCAACACCGGGGAGCTGTTTTTT.

V and J are TRBV6-1 and TRBJ1-2; D perhaps matches TRBD1 (5 bases). With 7 bases removed from V and 3 bases from J, the gap between germline ends came to 12 bases. The CDR3 totals 13 residues. Looked up from germline, CDR1 is MNHNS and CDR2 is SASEGT. This CDR3 reads CASTRGLYYGYTF. The CDR3 bases are TGTGCCAGCACGCGGGGCCTATACTATGGCTACACCTTC.

This clone was counted only a few times. The CDR3 is CASSPISGTEQFF. Written as DNA, the CDR3 is TGTGCCAGCTCACCGATTAGCGGGACAGAGCAGTTCTTC. The rearrangement joins TRBV18 to TRBJ2-1, with 8 bases that match TRBD2. Germline assignment: CDR1 KGHSH and CDR2 LQKENI. The CDR3 is made up of 13 amino acids. Trimming removed 3 bases from V and 10 bases from J; junction bases left unmatched: 5.